This TCR beta chain was observed in a study of cytomegalovirus exposure and HLA in healthy donors. Study-level results: Productive rates of about 87% or about 30% were seen for most TCR beta V segments in an earlier analysis.

This PCR relied on a set of 60 Vbeta primers and 13 Jbeta primers. Only in-frame clones appear in the TCRdb table, and some are missing; sequencing was by immunoSEQ multiplex PCR. The data show about 82,000 clones, roughly 67% seen once. CDR3 length: 12 residues. Germline values: CDR1 SEHNR, CDR2 FQNEAQ (reference sequence). The V gene lost 4 bases and the J gene lost 8 bases, with 11 bases spanning the gap. This clone was seen only a few times. Antigen: not known. The rearrangement uses TRBV7-9 and TRBJ1-2, with no clear D. The TCR sequence derives from a woman in her fifties or sixties in good health and CMV-seropositive. The source material was PBMCs. The CDR3 sequence is CASSSQTRGYTF. In nucleotides, the CDR3 is TGTGCCAGCAGCTCCCAGACGAGGGGCTACACCTTC.